This entry lists 29 T cell receptor beta chains sequenced from one sample in a study of shared clonotypes between healthy human individuals. The data were produced by immunoSEQ multiplex PCR, yet TCRdb's version contains in-frame clones alone and is incomplete. The sample carries some 650,000 clones, about 96% recorded once. Sequenced sample: naive CD4+ T cells sorted from blood. As to subset: CD45RA+ positively selected. These receptors all come from a woman aged 25 to 39 in good health.

This clone was seen a single time. The J gene is TRBJ1-4, the V gene TRBV5-1; D ambiguous. Germline CDR1 reads SGHRS; CDR2 reads YFSETQ. Between the trimmed V and J ends, which lost 0 bases and 3 bases, there was a span of 9 bases. CDR3 length: 15 amino acids. CDR3 DNA sequence: TGCGCCAGCAGCTTGGAGGGCCCTGCTAATGAAAAACTGTTTTTT. Translation: CASSLEGPANEKLFF. The full variable domain, rest sourced from reference TRBV5-1 and TRBJ1-4, is KAGVTQTPRYLIKTRGQQVTLSCSPISGHRSVSWYQQTPGQGLQFLFEYFSETQRNKGNFPGRFSGRQFSNSRSEMNVSTLELGDSALYLCASSLEGPANEKLFFGSGTQLSVL.

This clone was picked up one time. The chain employs TRBV29-1 and TRBJ2-1; D call uncertain. Germline-derived CDR1 and CDR2 are SQVTM and ANQGSEA. V was trimmed by 5 bases and J by 4 bases, leaving 18 bases between them. The CDR3 extends over 15 amino acids. CDR3 sequence: CSVNKGIPIYNEQFF. In nucleotides, the CDR3 is TGCAGCGTTAACAAGGGAATTCCAATTTACAATGAGCAGTTCTTC.

This chain connects TRBV11-2 to TRBJ2-7, with TRBD2 identical over 10 bases. Germline loops: CDR1 SGHAT, CDR2 FQNNGV. The CDR3 contains 18 residues. J was trimmed by 1 base and V by 5 bases; bases with no gene match: 14. The chain's CDR3 is CASSRPLLAGVKSYEQYF. CDR3 nucleotide sequence: TGTGCCAGCAGCCGACCCCTTCTAGCGGGAGTTAAATCCTACGAGCAGTACTTC.

The chain uses TRBV5-8 and TRBJ2-1; 8 bases agree with TRBD1. There are 15 residues in the CDR3. J lost 1 base, V lost 4 bases, and 4 bases had no gene match. Per germline, CDR1 SGHTS and CDR2 YDEGEE. CDR3 sequence (DNA): TGTGCCAGCAGCACGGGACAGGCGTCCTACAATGAGCAGTTCTTC. This sequence encodes CASSTGQASYNEQFF.

The chain links TRBV6-4 to TRBJ2-4; 11 nucleotides line up with TRBD2. Germline V CDR1 and CDR2: MRHNA, SNTAGT. Unmatched junction bases numbered 7, after V lost 4 bases and J lost 8 bases. The CDR3 totals 15 residues. CDR3 sequence: CASSVYSGRVDIQYF. The DNA of the CDR3 is TGTGCCAGCAGTGTCTATAGCGGGAGGGTTGACATTCAGTACTTC.

The chain carries TRBV10-3 and TRBJ2-7; TRBD2 aligns across 11 bases. The V gene end was trimmed by 5 bases and the J gene end by 6 bases; junction bases not matched to a gene: 3. Germline values: CDR1 ENHRY, CDR2 SYGVKD. The length of the CDR3 is 13 residues. CDR3 in amino acids: CAISTSGSPEQYF. The CDR3 DNA reads TGTGCCATCAGTACTAGCGGGAGTCCCGAGCAGTACTTC.

V is TRBV28 and J is TRBJ2-1; TRBD1 aligns across 7 bases. V was clipped by 3 bases and J by 6 bases; unmatched bases: 8. The V gene's germline CDR1 is MDHEN and CDR2 SYDVKM. The CDR3 has 15 amino acids. CDR3 residues: CASSFRGINANEQFF. CDR3 nucleotides: TGTGCCAGCAGTTTCAGGGGGATAAATGCCAATGAGCAGTTCTTC.

The V and J genes are TRBV28 and TRBJ2-1; D unresolved. This CDR3 has 14 amino acids. V was shortened by 8 bases and J by 8 bases, with 19 bases between the two germline ends. Germline V gene data show CDR1 as MDHEN and CDR2 as SYDVKM. The CDR3 here is CASGADLVGHEQFF. CDR3 DNA: TGTGCCAGCGGTGCGGACCTAGTTGGTCATGAGCAGTTCTTC. The full variable domain, rest sourced from reference TRBV28 and TRBJ2-1, is DVKVTQSSRYLVKRTGEKVFLECVQDMDHENMFWYRQDPGLGLRLIYFSYDVKMKEKGDIPEGYSVSREKKERFSLILESASTNQTSMYLCASGADLVGHEQFFGPGTRLTVL.

This chain uses TRBV25-1 with TRBJ1-2, with 7 bases fitting TRBD1. The CDR3 extends over 14 amino acids. J was trimmed by 6 bases and V by 3 bases; bases with no gene match: 7. CDR1 is MGHDK, CDR2 SYGVNS, per germline. CDR3 sequence reads: CASSDYRGSNGYTF. For the CDR3, the DNA is TGTGCCAGCAGTGACTACAGGGGATCGAATGGCTACACCTTC.

J is TRBJ1-3 and V is TRBV5-1; D call uncertain. V lost 5 bases to trimming and J lost 2 bases, with 14 bases between them. The CDR3 is 15 residues long. The germline V gene encodes CDR1 SGHRS and CDR2 YFSETQ. CDR3 in amino acids: CASRADITPGNTIYF. CDR3 coding DNA: TGCGCCAGCAGGGCGGATATAACTCCTGGAAACACCATATATTTT.

This chain uses TRBV10-3 with TRBJ2-5; possibly TRBD1 for D (6 bases). In germline, CDR1 is ENHRY, CDR2 SYGVKD. This CDR3 is 14 amino acids long. Trimming cost V 3 bases and J 4 bases, with 12 bases left between them. CDR3 sequence reads: CAISDSWGPETQYF. CDR3 in DNA: TGTGCCATCAGTGACTCCTGGGGGCCAGAGACCCAGTACTTC.

The chain combines TRBV11-2 with TRBJ2-7; D is undetermined. The CDR3 covers 13 residues. V was shortened by 3 bases and J by 2 bases, with 8 bases between the two germline ends. CDR1 and CDR2 (germline): SGHAT, FQNNGV. The CDR3 protein is CASSFAGAYEQYF. The CDR3 DNA is TGTGCCAGCAGCTTCGCTGGAGCCTACGAGCAGTACTTC.

CDR3 in DNA: TGTGCCAGTAGTCCCCCCGGACAGTCCTGGCAGCCCCAGCATTTT. It encodes CASSPPGQSWQPQHF. The V gene is TRBV19, the J gene TRBJ1-5; a possible D gene is TRBD1 (6 bases). Trimming stripped 5 bases from V and 7 bases from J, with 18 bases between. Germline V gene lookup returns CDR1 LNHDA and CDR2 SQIVND (reference sequence). This CDR3 region has 15 residues.

The rearrangement joins TRBV13 to TRBJ1-1; D unresolved. The V and J ends lost 5 bases and 1 base respectively, with 14 bases between them. The CDR3 is 15 residues long. Germline CDR1 is PRHDT and CDR2 is FYEKMQ (reference sequence). The CDR3 sequence is CASSPSRLQNTEAFF. CDR3 coding DNA: TGTGCCAGCAGCCCAAGCCGACTGCAGAACACTGAAGCTTTCTTT. Drawing the rest from reference TRBV13 and TRBJ1-1, the complete variable domain is AAGVIQSPRHLIKEKRETATLKCYPIPRHDTVYWYQQGPGQDPQFLISFYEKMQSDKGSIPDRFSAQQFSDYHSELNMSSLELGDSALYFCASSPSRLQNTEAFFGQGTRLTVV.

This sequence joins TRBV2 and TRBJ2-3; TRBD1 matches at 7 bases. Trimming took 6 bases from V and 1 from J; bases not matched to a gene: 4. The length of the CDR3 is 14 residues. CDR1 SNHLY and CDR2 FYNNEI come from the germline V gene. As DNA, the CDR3 is TGTGCCAGCAGCGCTACAGGGGGCACAGATACGCAGTATTTT. Protein product: CASSATGGTDTQYF. Full variable domain (outside the CDR3, taken from reference TRBV2 and TRBJ2-3): EPEVTQTPSHQVTQMGQEVILRCVPISNHLYFYWYRQILGQKVEFLVSFYNNEISEKSEIFDDQFSVERPDGSNFTLKIRSTKLEDSAMYFCASSATGGTDTQYFGPGTRLTVL.

The genes are TRBV6-5 and TRBJ2-7; weak D call: TRBD1 (6 bases). Germline V gene lookup returns CDR1 MNHEY and CDR2 SVGAGI. The CDR3 sequence is 15 residues long. The ends were cut back, 5 bases at V and 4 bases at J, with 18 bases in the middle. The CDR3 reads CASSKTLGTKYEQYF. The CDR3 nucleotides read TGTGCCAGCAGTAAGACGCTCGGGACAAAGTACGAGCAGTACTTC.

DNA of the CDR3: TGTGCCAGCAGCGGCCGGACTAGCGGGTACACAGATACGCAGTATTTT. It is translated as CASSGRTSGYTDTQYF. This chain uses TRBV7-9 with TRBJ2-3; 11 nucleotides line up with TRBD2. The trim removed 5 bases at V and 2 bases at J, leaving 6 bases unmatched. CDR3 length: 16 residues. In germline, CDR1 is SEHNR, CDR2 FQNEAQ (reference sequence).

The J gene is TRBJ2-7, the V gene TRBV10-3; D gene unclear. Per the germline V gene, CDR1 is ENHRY and CDR2 is SYGVKD. The CDR3 runs to 14 residues. Deletions cut 3 bases from V and 2 bases from J, with 11 bases between. The CDR3 spells CAISDYDKAYEQYF. The CDR3 bases are TGTGCCATCAGTGACTACGACAAAGCCTACGAGCAGTACTTC.

This clone was detected once. The chain recombines TRBV14 with TRBJ2-1, with 11 bases that match TRBD2. The V gene end was trimmed by 3 bases and the J gene end by 5 bases; junction bases not matched to a gene: 12. Germline V gene sequence: CDR1 SGHDN, CDR2 FVKESK. CDR3 size: 18 residues. The CDR3 spells CASSHPGGSGRADNEQFF. CDR3 sequence (DNA): TGTGCCAGCAGCCACCCCGGAGGTAGCGGGAGGGCCGACAATGAGCAGTTCTTC.

The CDR3 reads CASSLDGNSPTDTQYF. The CDR3 region has the DNA TGCGCCAGCAGCTTGGATGGTAATTCCCCCACAGATACGCAGTATTTT. V usage is TRBV5-1 and J usage is TRBJ2-3; no clear D. The germline V gene encodes CDR1 SGHRS and CDR2 YFSETQ. The CDR3 runs to 16 residues. Deletions cut 0 bases from V and 2 bases from J, with 13 bases between.

For this clone: The sample carries other DNA sequences with the same CDR3. V usage is TRBV5-1 and J usage is TRBJ2-7; D is perhaps TRBD1 (6 bases). V lost 2 bases and J 3 bases, leaving 6 bases between the germline ends. Per germline, CDR1 SGHRS and CDR2 YFSETQ. This CDR3 region has 12 residues. DNA of the CDR3: TGCGCCAGCAGCTTACAGGGCTACGAGCAGTACTTC. This sequence encodes CASSLQGYEQYF.

The chain carries TRBV27 and TRBJ2-5; a possible D gene is TRBD2 (6 bases). Germline loops: CDR1 MNHEY, CDR2 SMNVEV (reference sequence). V was cut by 1 base and J by 5 bases, with 17 bases left in between. The CDR3 spans 16 residues. The CDR3 DNA follows: TGTGCCAGCAGTTTATACGCGGGAAGGGTCTTCGAGACCCAGTACTTC. This codes for CASSLYAGRVFETQYF.

The chain is built from TRBV2 and TRBJ2-3; the match to TRBD1 covers 8 bases. CDR3 size: 14 residues. Germline assignment: CDR1 SNHLY and CDR2 FYNNEI. The V gene end was trimmed by 4 bases and the J gene end by 6 bases; junction bases not matched to a gene: 6. The CDR3 region is CASSVQGAVDTQYF. CDR3 DNA: TGTGCCAGCAGTGTTCAGGGGGCTGTTGATACGCAGTATTTT.

This chain uses TRBV19 with TRBJ1-1; D unresolved. This CDR3 is 13 amino acids long. The V end lost 8 bases, the J end lost 5 bases, and 15 bases lay between the germline ends. CDR1 is LNHDA, CDR2 SQIVND, per germline (reference sequence). In nucleotides, the CDR3 is TGTGCCAGTTCGGTGGGCGTTCGGACTGAAGCTTTCTTT. It codes for CASSVGVRTEAFF.

This CDR3 reads CASSTRVADTQYF. In DNA, the CDR3 is TGTGCCAGCAGCACCCGTGTCGCAGATACGCAGTATTTT. The chain employs TRBV7-3 and TRBJ2-3, with D hard to call. V gave up 5 bases and J gave up 4 bases, with 10 bases separating them. Germline V gene lookup returns CDR1 SGHTA and CDR2 FQGTGA. The CDR3 runs to 13 residues.

V is TRBV28 and J is TRBJ2-6, with TRBD1 matching 7 bases. Germline V gives CDR1 MDHEN, CDR2 SYDVKM. The length of the CDR3 is 18 residues. Trimming cost V 6 bases and J 0 bases; bases outside gene matches: 11. The DNA of the CDR3 is TGTGCCAGCAGGAGGTGGAGGACAGGTCTCTCTGGGGCCAACGTCCTGACTTTC. Its translation is CASRRWRTGLSGANVLTF. Full variable domain (rest looked up from reference TRBV28 and TRBJ2-6): DVKVTQSSRYLVKRTGEKVFLECVQDMDHENMFWYRQDPGLGLRLIYFSYDVKMKEKGDIPEGYSVSREKKERFSLILESASTNQTSMYLCASRRWRTGLSGANVLTFGAGSRLTVL.

The chain carries TRBV4-1 and TRBJ2-1; 8 bases are a match to TRBD2. CDR1 is MGHRA, CDR2 YSYEKL, per germline. The J segment lost 5 bases and the V segment lost 4 bases, leaving 7 bases of the junction unmatched. CDR3 size: 15 residues. In DNA form, the CDR3 reads TGCGCCAGCAGCCCTCTATCGGGAGGGAACAATGAGCAGTTCTTC. It is translated as CASSPLSGGNNEQFF.

This clone was seen just once. The chain carries TRBV19 and TRBJ2-2; 7 nucleotides line up with TRBD2. The V gene end was trimmed by 3 bases and the J gene end by 4 bases; junction bases not matched to a gene: 8. Germline lookup yields CDR1 LNHDA and CDR2 SQIVND (reference sequence). The CDR3 consists of 16 residues. This chain's CDR3 is CASSIFGAGATGELFF. CDR3 DNA sequence: TGTGCCAGTAGTATCTTCGGGGCGGGAGCCACCGGGGAGCTGTTTTTT.

This chain links TRBV7-2 with TRBJ2-1, with a possible D match to TRBD2 (5 bases). The V end was cut by 0 bases, the J end by 7 bases, with 10 bases between. Germline CDR1 reads SGHTA; CDR2 reads FQGNSA. There are 14 residues in the CDR3. CDR3 in amino acids: CASSLAGVVNEQFF. The DNA for the CDR3 is TGTGCCAGCAGCTTAGCGGGAGTAGTTAATGAGCAGTTCTTC.